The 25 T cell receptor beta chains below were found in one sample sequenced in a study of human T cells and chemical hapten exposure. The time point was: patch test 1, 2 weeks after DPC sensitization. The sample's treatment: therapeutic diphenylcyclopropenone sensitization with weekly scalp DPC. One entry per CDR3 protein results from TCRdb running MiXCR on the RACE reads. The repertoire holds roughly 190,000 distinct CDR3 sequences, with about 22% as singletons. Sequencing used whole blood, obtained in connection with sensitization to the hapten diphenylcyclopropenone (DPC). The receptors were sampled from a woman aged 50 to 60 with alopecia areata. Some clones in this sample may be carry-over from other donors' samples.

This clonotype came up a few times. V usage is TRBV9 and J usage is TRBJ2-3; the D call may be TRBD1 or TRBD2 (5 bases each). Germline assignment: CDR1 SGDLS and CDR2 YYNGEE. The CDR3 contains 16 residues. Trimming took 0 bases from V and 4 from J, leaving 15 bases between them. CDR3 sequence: CASSVEGSRGADTQYF. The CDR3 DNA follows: TGTGCCAGCAGCGTAGAGGGTAGCCGAGGGGCAGATACGCAGTATTTT.

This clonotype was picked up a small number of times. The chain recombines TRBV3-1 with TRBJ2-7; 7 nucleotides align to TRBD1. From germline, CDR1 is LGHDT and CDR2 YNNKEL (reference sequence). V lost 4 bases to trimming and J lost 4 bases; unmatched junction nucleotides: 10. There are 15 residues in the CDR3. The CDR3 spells CASSRDSSTSYEQYF. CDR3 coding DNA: TGTGCCAGCAGCCGGGACAGCTCTACGAGTTACGAGCAGTACTTC.

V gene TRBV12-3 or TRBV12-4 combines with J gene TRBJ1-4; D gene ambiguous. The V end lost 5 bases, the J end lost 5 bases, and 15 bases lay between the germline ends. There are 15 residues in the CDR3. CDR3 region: CASSPLARINEKLFF. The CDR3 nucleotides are TGTGCCAGCAGTCCCCTCGCCCGAATAAATGAAAAACTGTTTTTT.

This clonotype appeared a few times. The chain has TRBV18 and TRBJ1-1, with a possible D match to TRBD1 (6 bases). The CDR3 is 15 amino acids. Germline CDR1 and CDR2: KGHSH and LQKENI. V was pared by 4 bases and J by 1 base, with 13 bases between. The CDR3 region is CASSLWGGANTEAFF. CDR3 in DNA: TGTGCCAGCTCACTCTGGGGGGGCGCGAACACTGAAGCTTTCTTT.

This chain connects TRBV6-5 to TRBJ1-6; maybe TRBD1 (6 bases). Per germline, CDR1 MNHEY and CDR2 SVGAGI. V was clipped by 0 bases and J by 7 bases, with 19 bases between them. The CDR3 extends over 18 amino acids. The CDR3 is CASSYSGRTGQENSPLHF. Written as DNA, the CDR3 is TGTGCCAGCAGTTACTCGGGGAGGACGGGACAAGAAAATTCACCCCTCCACTTT.

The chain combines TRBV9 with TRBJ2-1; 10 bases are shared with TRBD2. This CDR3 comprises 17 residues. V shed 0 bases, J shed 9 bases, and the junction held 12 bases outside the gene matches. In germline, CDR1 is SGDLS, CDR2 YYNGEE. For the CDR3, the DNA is TGTGCCAGCAGCGTAGGACCCACCAGCGGGAGGGCCGCTGAGCAGTTCTTC. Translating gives CASSVGPTSGRAAEQFF.

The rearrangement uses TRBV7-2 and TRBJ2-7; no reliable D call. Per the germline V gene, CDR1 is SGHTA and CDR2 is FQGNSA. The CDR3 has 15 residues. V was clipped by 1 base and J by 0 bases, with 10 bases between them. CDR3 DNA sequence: TGTGCCAGCAGCTTAGGTGGCCTTGTCTCCTACGAGCAGTACTTC. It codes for CASSLGGLVSYEQYF.

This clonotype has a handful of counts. The CDR3 DNA reads TGTGCCAGCAGCTTTTACTGGGGGAGTGGTAACGAGCAGTACTTC. Protein product: CASSFYWGSGNEQYF. The V gene is TRBV7-9, the J gene TRBJ2-7; the D call may be TRBD1 or TRBD2 (5 bases each). V was clipped by 3 bases and J by 5 bases, with 17 bases between them. Germline V lookup: CDR1 SEHNR, CDR2 FQNEAQ (reference sequence). The CDR3 length is 15 residues. The whole variable domain, filled in from reference TRBV7-9 and TRBJ2-7, reads DTGVSQNPRHKITKRGQNVTFRCDPISEHNRLYWYRQTLGQGPEFLTYFQNEAQLEKSRLLSDRFSAERPKGSFSTLEIQRTEQGDSAMYLCASSFYWGSGNEQYFGPGTRLTVT.

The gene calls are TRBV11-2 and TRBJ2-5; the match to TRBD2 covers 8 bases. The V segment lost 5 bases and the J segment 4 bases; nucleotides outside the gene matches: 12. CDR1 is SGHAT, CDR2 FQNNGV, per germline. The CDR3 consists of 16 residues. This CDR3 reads CASSHSGGRKVETQYF. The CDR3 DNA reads TGTGCCAGCAGCCATAGCGGCGGGAGGAAGGTAGAGACCCAGTACTTC. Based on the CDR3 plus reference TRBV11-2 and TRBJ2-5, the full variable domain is EAGVAQSPRYKIIEKRQSVAFWCNPISGHATLYWYQQILGQGPKLLIQFQNNGVVDDSQLPKDRFSAERLKGVDSTLKIQPAKLEDSAVYLCASSHSGGRKVETQYFGPGTRLLVL.

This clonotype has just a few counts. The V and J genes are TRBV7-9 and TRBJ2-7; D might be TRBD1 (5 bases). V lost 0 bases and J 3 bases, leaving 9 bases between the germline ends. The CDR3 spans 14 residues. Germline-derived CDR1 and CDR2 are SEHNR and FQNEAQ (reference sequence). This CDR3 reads CASSLAGQYYEQYF. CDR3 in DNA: TGTGCCAGCAGCTTAGCGGGGCAGTACTACGAGCAGTACTTC.

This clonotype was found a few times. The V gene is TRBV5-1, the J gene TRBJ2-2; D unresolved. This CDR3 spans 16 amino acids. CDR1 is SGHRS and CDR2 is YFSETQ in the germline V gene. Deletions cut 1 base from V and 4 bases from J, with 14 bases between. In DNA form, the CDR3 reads TGCGCCAGCAGCTTGCTTTCCGGGCAGATCACCGGGGAGCTGTTTTTT. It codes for CASSLLSGQITGELFF.

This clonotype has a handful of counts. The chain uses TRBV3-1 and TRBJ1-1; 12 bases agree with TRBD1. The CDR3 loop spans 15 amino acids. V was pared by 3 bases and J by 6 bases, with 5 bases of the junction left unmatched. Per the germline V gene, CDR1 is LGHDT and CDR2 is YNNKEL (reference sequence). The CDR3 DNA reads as TGTGCCAGCAGCCATTTGGGACAGGGGGCCGCTGAAGCTTTCTTT. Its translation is CASSHLGQGAAEAFF.

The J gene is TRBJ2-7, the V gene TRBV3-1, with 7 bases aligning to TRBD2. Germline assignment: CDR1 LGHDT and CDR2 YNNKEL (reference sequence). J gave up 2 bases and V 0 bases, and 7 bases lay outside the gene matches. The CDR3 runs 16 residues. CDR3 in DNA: TGTGCCAGCAGCCAAGAAATCGGGACTATAACCTACGAGCAGTACTTC. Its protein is CASSQEIGTITYEQYF.

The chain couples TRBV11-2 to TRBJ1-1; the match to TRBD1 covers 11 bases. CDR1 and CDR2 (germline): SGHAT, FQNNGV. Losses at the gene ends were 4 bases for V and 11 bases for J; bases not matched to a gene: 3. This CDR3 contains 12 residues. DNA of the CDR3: TGTGCCAGCAGCTCATGGGACAGGGGGGCTTTCTTT. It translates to CASSSWDRGAFF. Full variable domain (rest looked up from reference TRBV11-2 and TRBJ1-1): EAGVAQSPRYKIIEKRQSVAFWCNPISGHATLYWYQQILGQGPKLLIQFQNNGVVDDSQLPKDRFSAERLKGVDSTLKIQPAKLEDSAVYLCASSSWDRGAFFGQGTRLTVV.

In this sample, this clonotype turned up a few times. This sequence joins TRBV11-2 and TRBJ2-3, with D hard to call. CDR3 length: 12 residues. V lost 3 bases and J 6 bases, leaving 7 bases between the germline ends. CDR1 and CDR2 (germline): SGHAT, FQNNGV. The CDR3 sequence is CASSFFMDTQYF. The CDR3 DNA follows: TGTGCCAGCAGCTTTTTTATGGATACGCAGTATTTT.

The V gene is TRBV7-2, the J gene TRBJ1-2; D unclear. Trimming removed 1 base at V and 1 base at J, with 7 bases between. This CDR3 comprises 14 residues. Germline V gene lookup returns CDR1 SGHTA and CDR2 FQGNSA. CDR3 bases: TGTGCCAGCAGCTTAGGCACGTATAACTATGGCTACACCTTC. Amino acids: CASSLGTYNYGYTF. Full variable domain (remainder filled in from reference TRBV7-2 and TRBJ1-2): GAGVSQSPSNKVTEKGKDVELRCDPISGHTALYWYRQSLGQGLEFLIYFQGNSAPDKSGLPSDRFSAERTGGSVSTLTIQRTQQEDSAVYLCASSLGTYNYGYTFGSGTRLTVV.

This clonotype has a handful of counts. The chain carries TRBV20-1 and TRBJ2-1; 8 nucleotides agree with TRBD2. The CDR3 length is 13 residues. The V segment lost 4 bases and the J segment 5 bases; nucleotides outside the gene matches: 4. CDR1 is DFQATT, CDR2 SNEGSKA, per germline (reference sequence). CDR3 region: CSAIGTRDNEQFF. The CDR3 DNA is TGCAGTGCTATCGGGACTAGGGACAATGAGCAGTTCTTC.

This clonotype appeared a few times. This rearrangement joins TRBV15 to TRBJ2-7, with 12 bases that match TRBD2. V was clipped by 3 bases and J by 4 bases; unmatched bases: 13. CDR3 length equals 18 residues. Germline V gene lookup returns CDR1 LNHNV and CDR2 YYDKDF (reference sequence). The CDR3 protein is CATSRGQGGLAGRYEQYF. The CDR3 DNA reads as TGTGCCACCAGCAGGGGACAGGGAGGACTAGCGGGAAGGTACGAGCAGTACTTC.

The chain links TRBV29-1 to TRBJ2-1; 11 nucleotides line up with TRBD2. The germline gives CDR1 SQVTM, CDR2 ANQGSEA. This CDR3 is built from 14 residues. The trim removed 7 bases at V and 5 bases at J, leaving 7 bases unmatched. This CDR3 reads CSGRLAGPHNEQFF. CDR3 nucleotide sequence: TGCAGCGGGCGACTAGCGGGACCTCACAATGAGCAGTTCTTC.

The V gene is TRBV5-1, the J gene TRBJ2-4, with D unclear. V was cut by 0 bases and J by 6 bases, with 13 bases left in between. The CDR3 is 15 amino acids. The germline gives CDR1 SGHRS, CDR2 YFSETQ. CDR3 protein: CASSLASQLVNIQYF. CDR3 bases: TGCGCCAGCAGCTTGGCCTCTCAGCTAGTAAACATTCAGTACTTC.

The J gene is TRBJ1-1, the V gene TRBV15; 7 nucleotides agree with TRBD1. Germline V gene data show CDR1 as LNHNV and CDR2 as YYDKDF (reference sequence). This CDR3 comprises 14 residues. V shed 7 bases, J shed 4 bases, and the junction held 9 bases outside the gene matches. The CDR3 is CATNPGGSSTEAFF. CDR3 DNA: TGTGCCACCAACCCAGGGGGTTCGAGCACTGAAGCTTTCTTT.

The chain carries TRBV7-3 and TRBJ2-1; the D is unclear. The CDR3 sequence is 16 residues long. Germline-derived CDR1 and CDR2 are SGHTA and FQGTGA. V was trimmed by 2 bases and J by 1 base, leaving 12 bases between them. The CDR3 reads CASSLSSVRSYNEQFF. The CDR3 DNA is TGTGCCAGCAGCTTATCCTCGGTTCGGTCCTACAATGAGCAGTTCTTC.

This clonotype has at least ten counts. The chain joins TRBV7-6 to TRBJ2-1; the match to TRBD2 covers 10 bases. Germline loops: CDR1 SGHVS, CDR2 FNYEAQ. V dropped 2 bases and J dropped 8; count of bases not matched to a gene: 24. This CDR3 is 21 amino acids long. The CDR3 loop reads CASSLRPGLAFTPTELDEQFF. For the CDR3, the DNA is TGTGCCAGCAGCTTAAGGCCGGGACTAGCGTTCACGCCAACTGAATTGGATGAGCAGTTCTTC.

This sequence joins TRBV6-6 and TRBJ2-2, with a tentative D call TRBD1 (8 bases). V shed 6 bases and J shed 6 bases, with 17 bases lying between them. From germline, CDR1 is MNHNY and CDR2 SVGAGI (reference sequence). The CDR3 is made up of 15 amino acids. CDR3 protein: CASRAQGGGPGELFF. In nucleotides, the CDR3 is TGTGCCAGCAGAGCACAGGGGGGGGGCCCCGGGGAGCTGTTTTTT.

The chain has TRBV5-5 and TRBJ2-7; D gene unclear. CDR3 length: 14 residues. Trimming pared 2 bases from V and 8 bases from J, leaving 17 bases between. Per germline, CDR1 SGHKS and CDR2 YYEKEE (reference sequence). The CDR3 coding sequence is TGTGCCAGCAGCTTCGACATAACCTCTACGAAGCAGTACTTC. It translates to CASSFDITSTKQYF.